One and the same sample provided the 12 T cell receptor beta chains below, sequenced in a study of graft-versus-host responses after intestinal transplantation. Some clones are missing from TCRdb's copy, which holds only in-frame ones; the method was immunoSEQ multiplex PCR. This sample has some 70,000 clones, with 80% to 95% found just once. Sequences were derived from bone marrow, sampled approximately 100 weeks after intestinal transplantation. These receptors were collected from a human patient who received an intestinal transplant, so some T cells may come from the graft donor.

The genes are TRBV6-5 and TRBJ2-7; TRBD2 matches at 8 bases. Germline CDR1 MNHEY, CDR2 SVGAGI. This CDR3 is built from 14 residues. J was trimmed by 5 bases and V by 6 bases; bases with no gene match: 9. The DNA for the CDR3 is TGTGCCAGCAGGTATAATAGCGGGACCGACGAGCAGTACTTC. Translated: CASRYNSGTDEQYF.

The chain joins TRBV5-5 to TRBJ2-2; D is ambiguous. V was trimmed by 1 base and J by 6 bases, leaving 7 bases between them. CDR1 SGHKS and CDR2 YYEKEE come from the germline V gene (reference sequence). The length of the CDR3 is 13 residues. The CDR3 sequence is CASSLSGSGELFF. In DNA form, the CDR3 reads TGTGCCAGCAGCTTGAGTGGATCCGGGGAGCTGTTTTTT.

This sequence joins TRBV27 and TRBJ1-1; D unresolved. The length of the CDR3 is 15 residues. Trimming stripped 3 bases from V and 1 base from J, with 12 bases between. Germline V CDR1 and CDR2: MNHEY, SMNVEV (reference sequence). CDR3 DNA: TGTGCCAGCAGTTTGCACCCCGAACAGAACACTGAAGCTTTCTTT. Residues: CASSLHPEQNTEAFF.

CDR3 sequence: CASSPGTTTEAFF. DNA for the CDR3: TGTGCCAGCAGCCCCGGGACTACAACTGAAGCTTTCTTT. The chain combines TRBV11-3 with TRBJ1-1; possibly TRBD1 for D (5 bases). The CDR3 extends over 13 amino acids. Germline V gives CDR1 SGHNT, CDR2 YENEEA. The V and J ends lost 5 bases and 5 bases respectively, with 12 bases between them.

A single count supports this clone. Sequence at one end of the junction differs from germline and may be a read error. V and J are TRBV4-1 and TRBJ2-3; 14 bases fit TRBD2. CDR3 length equals 13 residues. Germline V gene lookup returns CDR1 MGHRA and CDR2 YSYEKL. CDR3 nucleotide sequence: TGCGCCAGCAGCCAAGAAGGACTAGCGGGAGGTTTTTTT. Amino acids: CASSQEGLAGGFF.

The rearrangement joins TRBV2 to TRBJ2-2; 8 bases fit TRBD1. The germline gives CDR1 SNHLY, CDR2 FYNNEI. The CDR3 is made up of 13 amino acids. The CDR3 loop reads CGYRGANSGELFF. The CDR3 DNA reads as TGTGGCTACAGGGGGGCTAATTCCGGGGAGCTGTTTTTT.

The V gene is TRBV9, the J gene TRBJ2-1; 10 nucleotides line up with TRBD2. With 4 bases clipped from V and 5 bases from J, the junction kept 3 bases outside the gene matches. The CDR3 has 14 residues. Germline values: CDR1 SGDLS, CDR2 YYNGEE. The CDR3 bases are TGTGCCAGCAGCACCAGCGGGGGGGACAATGAGCAGTTCTTC. Translated, it gives CASSTSGGDNEQFF.

V gene TRBV10-1 combines with J gene TRBJ2-3, with a tentative D call TRBD2 (6 bases). V shed 0 bases and J shed 4 bases, with 11 bases lying between them. Looked up from germline, CDR1 is WNHNN and CDR2 is SYGVQD (reference sequence). This CDR3 contains 15 residues. The DNA for the CDR3 is TGCGCCAGCAGTGAGTCGGAGGGGTCAGCAGATACGCAGTATTTT. Translation gives CASSESEGSADTQYF.

The V call is TRBV6-5, the J call TRBJ2-7, with a possible D match to TRBD2 (6 bases). The CDR3 consists of 12 residues. From germline, CDR1 is MNHEY and CDR2 SVGAGI. V lost 5 bases, J lost 7 bases, and 12 bases lay in between. The DNA for the CDR3 is TGTGCCAGCAGTGGTCGTCGGGGGGAGCAGTACTTC. This translates into CASSGRRGEQYF.

This clone has a single count. V and J are TRBV2 and TRBJ2-5; D is possibly TRBD1 or TRBD2 (6 bases each). The CDR3 extends over 14 amino acids. Germline loops: CDR1 SNHLY, CDR2 FYNNEI. V was clipped by 10 bases and J by 7 bases, with 22 bases between them. The CDR3 DNA reads as TGTGCCAAGAGGAGGGGGGCGGATTCGGGGACCCAGTACTTC. Protein product: CAKRRGADSGTQYF.

The chain carries TRBV6-5 and TRBJ2-3; the D gene is possibly TRBD1 (6 bases). CDR1 MNHEY and CDR2 SVGAGI come from the germline V gene. V was pared by 5 bases and J by 14 bases, with 14 bases between. This CDR3 has 11 amino acids. This CDR3 reads CASSNRAVAYF. The CDR3 DNA reads TGTGCCAGCAGTAACAGGGCCGTTGCGTATTTT.

The V call is TRBV10-2, the J call TRBJ2-5; the D gene is possibly TRBD1 (6 bases). V dropped 7 bases and J dropped 5 bases, with 17 bases sitting between them. This CDR3 is 14 amino acids long. Germline V gene sequence: CDR1 WSHSY, CDR2 SAAADI. CDR3 in amino acids: CASTITGFGETQYF. In nucleotides, the CDR3 is TGCGCCAGCACTATCACAGGGTTCGGGGAGACCCAGTACTTC.